Included here is one T cell receptor (beta chain) sequence, with context. One entry per CDR3 protein results from TCRdb running MiXCR on the reads. This table holds around 260,000 distinct CDR3 sequences, 20% to 30% found once. This sample was included in a study of T cell repertoires in cytomegalovirus infection. The CDR3 sequence is 15 residues long. With V trimmed by 6 bases and J by 1 base, 3 bases remained unmatched. Per the germline V gene, CDR1 is MNHNY and CDR2 is SVGAGI (reference sequence). Input material: PBMCs. This receptor was taken from a human donor in good health (CMV status not recorded). Some clones in this sample may be carry-over from other donors' samples. This rearrangement joins TRBV6-6 to TRBJ2-7; 13 nucleotides line up with TRBD2. CDR3 amino acids: CASSWTSGSSYEQYV. Written as DNA, the CDR3 is TGTGCCAGCAGCTGGACTAGCGGGAGTTCCTACGAGCAGTACGTC.